The 12 T cell receptor beta chains below were found in one sample sequenced in a study of shared clonotypes between healthy human individuals (dated by TCRdb to 2019 to 2021). Library method: the immunoSEQ multiplex PCR assay. This immuneACCESS table, as held by TCRdb, lists in-frame sequences with V and J called but not all clones. Of the missing ones, under half trace to an unresolved V gene in checked studies; the others have no known cause. The sample has 2 million to 3 million clones on record, just over 90% of them singletons. The ten largest account for over 0.12% of the sample. Sequences were obtained from naive CD4+ T cells sorted from blood. Per the publication, the cell subset or site label means: CD45RA+ positively selected. These receptors came from a man younger than 35 in good health.

The chain carries TRBV29-1 and TRBJ2-1; 10 nucleotides align to TRBD1. Germline-derived CDR1 and CDR2 are SQVTM and ANQGSEA. This CDR3 spans 13 amino acids. V was clipped by 5 bases and J by 4 bases; unmatched bases: 2. This CDR3 reads CSVRQGAYNEQFF. As DNA, the CDR3 is TGCAGCGTTCGACAGGGGGCTTACAATGAGCAGTTCTTC.

The chain links TRBV10-3 to TRBJ1-1; D is unresolved. Trimming took off 0 bases at V and 7 bases at J, with 9 bases between the two ends. There are 13 residues in the CDR3. The germline V gene has CDR1 ENHRY and CDR2 SYGVKD. CDR3 region: CAISESAPGEAFF. The CDR3 DNA follows: TGTGCCATCAGTGAGTCGGCCCCTGGTGAAGCTTTCTTT.

This chain connects TRBV6-6 to TRBJ1-3; TRBD1 matches 10 bases. The length of the CDR3 is 13 residues. The ends lost 6 bases at V and 9 bases at J; junction bases unmatched: 5. Germline-derived CDR1 and CDR2 are MNHNY and SVGAGI (reference sequence). CDR3 sequence reads: CASRDRGHSTIYF. DNA of the CDR3: TGTGCCAGCAGAGACAGGGGGCATAGCACCATATATTTT.

The chain joins TRBV23-1 to TRBJ1-2; D not resolved. TRBV23-1 is given ORF status, its function remaining uncertain. This CDR3 contains 14 residues. Trimming pared 0 bases from V and 2 bases from J, leaving 7 bases between. The CDR3 region is CASSQSGQNYGYTF. In nucleotides, the CDR3 is TGCGCCAGCAGTCAATCCGGGCAGAACTATGGCTACACCTTC.

The J gene is TRBJ2-7, the V gene TRBV30; D might be TRBD1 or TRBD2, each matching 5 bases. The CDR3 is 14 residues long. Trimming removed 0 bases at V and 7 bases at J, with 16 bases between. Germline CDR1 GTSNPN, CDR2 SVGIG (reference sequence). CDR3 nucleotide sequence: TGTGCCTGGAGTGTAATAGTTCGAGGGACGGAGCAGTACTTC. Protein product: CAWSVIVRGTEQYF.

Comment on this clone: This specimen includes other DNA sequences encoding the same CDR3. V is TRBV6-5 and J is TRBJ2-3; D not resolved. There are 14 residues in the CDR3. Germline CDR1 and CDR2: MNHEY and SVGAGI. V was cut by 2 bases and J by 0 bases, with 6 bases left in between. The CDR3 DNA is TGTGCCAGCAGTTACGTCGGGAGCACAGATACGCAGTATTTT. Residues: CASSYVGSTDTQYF.

This rearrangement joins TRBV30 to TRBJ1-5; D ambiguous. The V and J ends lost 1 base and 0 bases respectively, with 10 bases between them. The CDR3 length is 15 residues. The germline CDR1 and CDR2 sequences are GTSNPN and SVGIG (reference sequence). CDR3 DNA: TGTGCCTGGAGTGGGGAGGGATATAGCAATCAGCCCCAGCATTTT. It is translated as CAWSGEGYSNQPQHF.

A single count supports this clone. The junction departs from the called germline gene at one end, perhaps through a read error. As DNA, the CDR3 is TGTGCTAGCAGCGCAGCAGGGGCCGGGGAGCTGTTTTTT. It codes for CASSAAGAGELFF. The chain links TRBV7-7 to TRBJ2-2, with a possible D match to TRBD1 (6 bases). The germline CDR1 and CDR2 sequences are SSHAT and FNYEAQ (reference sequence). The CDR3 spans 13 residues.

The genes are TRBV7-2 and TRBJ2-6, with D unresolved. The CDR3 spans 17 residues. Trimming took 5 bases from V and 0 from J, leaving 14 bases between them. Germline CDR1 and CDR2: SGHTA and FQGNSA. DNA for the CDR3: TGTGCCAGCAGCACCCCGTTAGGGTCCTCTGGGGCCAACGTCCTGACTTTC. Translated, it gives CASSTPLGSSGANVLTF.

The chain is built from TRBV28 and TRBJ1-5; D gene uncertain. The germline V and J ends were trimmed by 5 bases and 4 bases, with 9 bases remaining between them. Germline-derived CDR1 and CDR2 are MDHEN and SYDVKM. The CDR3 covers 13 residues. This CDR3 reads CASSLEHNQPQHF. Here the CDR3 DNA reads TGTGCCAGCAGTCTTGAACATAATCAGCCCCAGCATTTT.

The rearrangement uses TRBV7-6 and TRBJ1-1, with D perhaps matching TRBD1 (6 bases). Trimming stripped 3 bases from V and 5 bases from J, with 13 bases between. Germline V gives CDR1 SGHVS, CDR2 FNYEAQ. The CDR3 consists of 14 residues. DNA for the CDR3: TGTGCCAGCAGCTTTTCAGGGGCTGGGACTGAAGCTTTCTTT. Protein sequence: CASSFSGAGTEAFF.

V gene TRBV7-8 combines with J gene TRBJ1-5; D not certain. The length of the CDR3 is 13 residues. Trimming took off 6 bases at V and 3 bases at J, with 9 bases between the two ends. The germline V gene has CDR1 SGHVS and CDR2 FQNEAQ. CDR3 DNA sequence: TGTGCCAGCAGTATCCGGGACAATCAGCCCCAGCATTTT. Translation gives CASSIRDNQPQHF. The full variable domain, in which reference TRBV7-8 and TRBJ1-5 provide the parts outside the CDR3, is GAGVSQSPRYKVAKRGQDVALRCDPISGHVSLFWYQQALGQGPEFLTYFQNEAQLDKSGLPSDRFFAERPEGSVSTLKIQRTQQEDSAVYLCASSIRDNQPQHFGDGTRLSIL.